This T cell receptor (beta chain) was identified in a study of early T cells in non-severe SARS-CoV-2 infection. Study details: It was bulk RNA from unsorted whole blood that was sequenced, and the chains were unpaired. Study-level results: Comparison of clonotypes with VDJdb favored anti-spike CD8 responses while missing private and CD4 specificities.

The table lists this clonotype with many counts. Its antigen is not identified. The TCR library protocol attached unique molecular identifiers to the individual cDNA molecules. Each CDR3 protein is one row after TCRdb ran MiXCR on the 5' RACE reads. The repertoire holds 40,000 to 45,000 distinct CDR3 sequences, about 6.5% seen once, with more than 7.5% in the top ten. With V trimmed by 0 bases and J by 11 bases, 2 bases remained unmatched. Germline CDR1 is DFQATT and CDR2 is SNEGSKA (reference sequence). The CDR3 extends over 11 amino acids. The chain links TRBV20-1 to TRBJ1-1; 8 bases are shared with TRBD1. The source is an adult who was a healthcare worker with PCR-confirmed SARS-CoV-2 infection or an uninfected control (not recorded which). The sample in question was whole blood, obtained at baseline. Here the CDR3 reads CSAREDRAAFF. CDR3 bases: TGCAGTGCTAGAGAGGACAGGGCGGCTTTCTTT.